This TCR beta chain was recorded in a study of CD8+ T cells in alopecia areata. The CDR3 is 17 amino acids. CDR1 and CDR2 from the germline V gene are KGHSH and LQKENI. V shed 0 bases and J shed 4 bases, with 17 bases lying between them. RNA extraction was followed by reverse transcription into cDNA, which acted as the sequencing template. Profiling relied on immunoSEQ multiplex PCR, and the TCRdb table lists in-frame clones only, not all of them. The data contain roughly 60,000 clones, roughly 45% of them singletons. Sequenced: NKG2D-low CD8+ T cells sorted from blood. The origin of this receptor is a human donor with alopecia areata. The chain uses TRBV18 and TRBJ2-3; D tentatively fits TRBD1 or TRBD2 (6 bases each). This CDR3 is CASSPPKGLRGADTQYF. The CDR3 DNA sequence: TGTGCCAGCTCACCACCGAAGGGCCTGAGGGGGGCAGATACGCAGTATTTT. Combining the CDR3 with reference TRBV18 and TRBJ2-3 gives the whole variable domain NAGVMQNPRHLVRRRGQEARLRCSPMKGHSHVYWYRQLPEEGLKFMVYLQKENIIDESGMPKERFSAEFPKEGPSILRIQQVVRGDSAAYFCASSPPKGLRGADTQYFGPGTRLTVL.